Given below is one T cell receptor (beta chain) in context. These data are taken from a study of blood T cell repertoires in COVID-19. Study background: The United States, Italy and Spain supplied acute and convalescent COVID-19 samples. In each case, the material was cDNA or gDNA derived from T cells, B-cell-depleted T cells, or PBMCs.

Authors' methods: By means of reference gene primer amplification, nucleated cell counts were estimated. Measured with immunoSEQ multiplex PCR; TCRdb has only the in-frame clones, and not every one. The V and J calls and clone size were taken over from that table, and D and trimming were inferred from the DNA. Counted here are more than 55,000 clones, 76% occurring once; the ten biggest clones make up approximately 6.8%. Germline loops: CDR1 LGHNA, CDR2 YSLEER. Trimming shortened V by 3 bases and J by 2 bases, and 16 bases separated the two germline ends. The CDR3 is 17 residues long. This clonotype was obtained from a woman aged 50 to 65 with active or convalescent COVID-19. The chain uses TRBV4-3 and TRBJ1-4, with D hard to call. Sequencing input: peripheral blood. The DNA of the CDR3 is TGCGCCAGCAGCCAGGGCCTTTTTGGGGAGACTAATGAAAAACTGTTTTTT. Its translation: CASSQGLFGETNEKLFF.